This T cell receptor (beta chain) originates from a study of Ad26.COV2.S vaccination and SARS-CoV-2 variants. Across the whole study: Donor allocation was to the COV1001 Ad26.COV2.S trial arm. In the study, Ad26.COV2.S was injected intramuscularly once, or twice 56 days apart.

The table lists this clone with a count of one. V gave up 10 bases and J gave up 6 bases; unmatched junction bases: 7. The CDR3 spans 13 residues. Germline assignment: CDR1 SNHLY and CDR2 FYNNEI. Treatment described: around 19 received Ad26.COV2.S at low or high dose, single or two shots; 5 received placebo; per-sample allocation not given. Sampling occurred on day 63 after the first vaccine or placebo injection. Sequenced by immunoSEQ multiplex PCR; TCRdb stores in-frame clones only, minus some. The table shows approximately 500,000 clones, with roughly 85% occurring only once. The input for sequencing was peripheral blood, taken in a trial of Ad26.COV2.S vaccine versus placebo. The genes are TRBV2 and TRBJ2-2, with TRBD1 matching 8 bases. This receptor was taken from a person between 18 and 65 years old who received the Ad26.COV2.S COVID-19 vaccine or a placebo. This chain's CDR3 is CATGQGRPGELFF. CDR3 nucleotides: TGTGCCACCGGACAGGGTAGGCCCGGGGAGCTGTTTTTT.